This T cell receptor beta chain was found in a study of OX40 agonist ivuxolimab in advanced cancers. Across the whole study: Ivuxolimab, an antibody acting as an agonist of OX40 (CD134), was used to treat patients. Checkpoint inhibitors had been given previously to roughly 36% of patients.

Of note for this clone: The target antigen is unknown.

The study, taken as a whole, reports: CD4+ and CD8+ blood T cells expanded clonally by week 6 at 0.1 to 3.0 mg/kg.

The CDR3 has 13 amino acids. V was trimmed by 0 bases and J by 8 bases, leaving 10 bases between them. Germline values: CDR1 MNHEY, CDR2 SVGAGI. Samples were taken at baseline and on day 1 of cycles 4 and 7. Method: immunoSEQ multiplex PCR; TCRdb's copy keeps in-frame clones and lacks some. The sample shows roughly 90,000 clones, roughly 91% of them seen only once. The sequencing used CD4+ or CD8+ T cells sorted from blood, collected in a trial of the OX40 agonist ivuxolimab. The chain recombines TRBV6-5 with TRBJ1-1; tentatively, D is TRBD1 (6 bases). The clonotype was recovered from an adult with an advanced solid tumor such as melanoma, head and neck, liver or kidney cancer. CDR3 DNA: TGTGCCAGCAGTTACTCGGCAGGGGAAGAAGCTTTCTTT. It codes for CASSYSAGEEAFF.